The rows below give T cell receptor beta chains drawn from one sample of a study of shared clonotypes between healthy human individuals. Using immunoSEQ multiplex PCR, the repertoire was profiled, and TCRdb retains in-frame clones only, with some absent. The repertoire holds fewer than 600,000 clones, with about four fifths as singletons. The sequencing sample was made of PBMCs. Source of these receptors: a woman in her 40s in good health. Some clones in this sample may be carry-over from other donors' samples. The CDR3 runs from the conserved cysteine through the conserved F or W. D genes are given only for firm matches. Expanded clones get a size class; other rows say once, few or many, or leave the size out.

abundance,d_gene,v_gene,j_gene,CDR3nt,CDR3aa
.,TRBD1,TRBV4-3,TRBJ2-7,TGCGCCAGCAGCCAAACCCGGGACAGGGGGTCCTACGAGCAGTACTTC,CASSQTRDRGSYEQYF
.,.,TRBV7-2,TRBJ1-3,TGTGCCAGCAGAAAAGGGGGGAGCTCTGGAAACACCATATATTTT,CASRKGGSSGNTIYF
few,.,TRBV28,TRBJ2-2,TGTGCCATCCCTTCCCCTGGGGGCACCGGGGAGCTGTTTTTT,CAIPSPGGTGELFF
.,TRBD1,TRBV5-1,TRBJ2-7,TGCGCCAGCAGCCCCGGGACAGGGGGACGAGGGGAGCAGTACTTC,CASSPGTGGRGEQYF
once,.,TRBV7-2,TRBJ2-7,TGTGCCAGCAGCTTGGGGTACGGGAGATCGACCTACGAGCAGTACTTC,CASSLGYGRSTYEQYF
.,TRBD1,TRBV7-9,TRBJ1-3,TGTGCCAGCAGCCCGTCAGGGGGCTCTGGAAACACCATATATTTT,CASSPSGGSGNTIYF
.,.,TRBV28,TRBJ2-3,TGTGCCAGCAGCCCTCGGGGCACAGATACGCAGTATTTT,CASSPRGTDTQYF
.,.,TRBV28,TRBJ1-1,TGTGCCAGCAGTTTGTCGGGGACAGAAGCTTTCTTT,CASSLSGTEAFF
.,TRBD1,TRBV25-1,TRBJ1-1,TGTGCCAGCAGTGGCGGACAGGGTTCGTTTTTGGACACTGAAGCTTTCTTT,CASSGGQGSFLDTEAFF
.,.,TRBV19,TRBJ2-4,TGTGCCAGTAGTACCCTCGGTCTAGCCAAAAACATTCAGTACTTC,CASSTLGLAKNIQYF
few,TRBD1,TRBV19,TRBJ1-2,TGTGCCAGTAGTTTACAGGGGGACTATGGCTACACCTTC,CASSLQGDYGYTF